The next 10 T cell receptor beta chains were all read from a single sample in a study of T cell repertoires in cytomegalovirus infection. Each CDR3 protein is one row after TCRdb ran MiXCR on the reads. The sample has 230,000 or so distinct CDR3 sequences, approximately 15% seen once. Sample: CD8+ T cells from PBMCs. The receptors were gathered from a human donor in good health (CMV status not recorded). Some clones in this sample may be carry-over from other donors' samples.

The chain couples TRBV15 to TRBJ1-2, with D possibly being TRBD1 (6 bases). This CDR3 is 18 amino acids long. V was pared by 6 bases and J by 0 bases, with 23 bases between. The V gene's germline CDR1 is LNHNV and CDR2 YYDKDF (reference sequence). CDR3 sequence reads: CATSNDLIQGTANYGYTF. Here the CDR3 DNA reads TGTGCCACCAGTAATGATTTGATACAGGGCACAGCTAACTATGGCTACACCTTC.

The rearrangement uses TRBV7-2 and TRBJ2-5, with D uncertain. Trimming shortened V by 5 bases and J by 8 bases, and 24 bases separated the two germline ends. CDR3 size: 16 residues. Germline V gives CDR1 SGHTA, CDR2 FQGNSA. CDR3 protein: CASSPPGRALHPTQYF. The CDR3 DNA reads TGTGCCAGCAGCCCCCCCGGCCGGGCCCTTCACCCTACCCAGTACTTC.

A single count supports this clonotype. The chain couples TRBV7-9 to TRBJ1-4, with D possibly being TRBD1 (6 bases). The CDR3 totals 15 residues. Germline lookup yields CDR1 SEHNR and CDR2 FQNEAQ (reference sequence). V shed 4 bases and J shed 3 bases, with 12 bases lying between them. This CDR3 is CASSSPGVSNEKLFF. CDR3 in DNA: TGTGCCAGCAGCTCCCCAGGGGTCTCTAATGAAAAACTGTTTTTT.

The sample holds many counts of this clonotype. In nucleotides, the CDR3 is TGTGCCAGCAGCTTACGGGCATGGGACACTGAAGCTTTCTTT. Its translation: CASSLRAWDTEAFF. J is TRBJ1-1 and V is TRBV7-9; D is unclear. This CDR3 region has 14 residues. In germline, CDR1 is SEHNR, CDR2 FQNEAQ (reference sequence). Trimming left V 2 bases short and J 3 bases short, with 10 bases between.

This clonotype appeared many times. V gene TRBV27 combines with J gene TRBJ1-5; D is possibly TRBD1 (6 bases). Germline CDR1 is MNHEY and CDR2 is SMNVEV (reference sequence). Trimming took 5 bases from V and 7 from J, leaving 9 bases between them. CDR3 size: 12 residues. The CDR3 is CASSARGQPQHF. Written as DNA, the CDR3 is TGTGCCAGCAGTGCGAGGGGGCAGCCCCAGCATTTT.

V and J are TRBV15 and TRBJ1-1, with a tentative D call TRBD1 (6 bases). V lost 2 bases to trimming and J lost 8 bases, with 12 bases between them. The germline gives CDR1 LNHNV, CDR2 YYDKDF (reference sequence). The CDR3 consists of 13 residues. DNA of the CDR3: TGTGCCACCAGCAGAACAGGGAACAGAGAAGCTTTCTTT. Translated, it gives CATSRTGNREAFF.

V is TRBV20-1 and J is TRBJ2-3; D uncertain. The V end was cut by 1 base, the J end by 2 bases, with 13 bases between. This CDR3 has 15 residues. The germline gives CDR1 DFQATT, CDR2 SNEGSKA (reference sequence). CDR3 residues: CSARAHPAPTDTQYF. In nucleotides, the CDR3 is TGCAGTGCTAGAGCTCACCCGGCCCCCACAGATACGCAGTATTTT.

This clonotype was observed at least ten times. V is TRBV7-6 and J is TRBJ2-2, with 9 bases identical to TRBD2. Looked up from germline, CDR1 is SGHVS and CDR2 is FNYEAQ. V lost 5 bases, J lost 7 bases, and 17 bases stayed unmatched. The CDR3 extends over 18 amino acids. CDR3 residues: CASSLQVQSGGFGGELFF. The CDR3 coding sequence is TGTGCCAGCAGCCTCCAAGTGCAGAGCGGGGGGTTTGGCGGGGAGCTGTTTTTT.

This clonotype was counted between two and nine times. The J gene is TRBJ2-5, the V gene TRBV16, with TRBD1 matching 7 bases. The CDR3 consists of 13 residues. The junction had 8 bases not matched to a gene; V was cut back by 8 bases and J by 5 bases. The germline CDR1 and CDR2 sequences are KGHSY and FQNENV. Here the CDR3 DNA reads TGTGCCAGCGGACCGGAACAGGGGGAGACCCAGTACTTC. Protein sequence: CASGPEQGETQYF.

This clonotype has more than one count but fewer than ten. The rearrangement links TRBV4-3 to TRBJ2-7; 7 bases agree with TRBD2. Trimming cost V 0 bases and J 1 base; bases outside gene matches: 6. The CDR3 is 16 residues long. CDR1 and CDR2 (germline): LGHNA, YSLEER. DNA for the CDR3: TGCGCCAGCAGCCAAGATTACTCGGGGGGTTCCTACGAGCAGTACTTC. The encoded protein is CASSQDYSGGSYEQYF.